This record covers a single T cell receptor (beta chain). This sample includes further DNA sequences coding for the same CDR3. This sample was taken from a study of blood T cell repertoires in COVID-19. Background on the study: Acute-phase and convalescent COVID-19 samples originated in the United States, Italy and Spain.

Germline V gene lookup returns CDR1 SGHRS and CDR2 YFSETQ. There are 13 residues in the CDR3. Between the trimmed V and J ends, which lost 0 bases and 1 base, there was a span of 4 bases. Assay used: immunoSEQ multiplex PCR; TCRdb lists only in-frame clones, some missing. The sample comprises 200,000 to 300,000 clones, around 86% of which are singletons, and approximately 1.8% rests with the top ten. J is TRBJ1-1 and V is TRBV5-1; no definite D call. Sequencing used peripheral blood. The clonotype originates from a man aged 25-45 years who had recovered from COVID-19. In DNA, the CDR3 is TGCGCCAGCAGCTTGGCAGGGAACACTGAAGCTTTCTTT. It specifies CASSLAGNTEAFF.